Listed here are 30 T cell receptor beta chains from one sample, sequenced in a study of response to subunit inactivated influenza vaccine. TCRdb itself ran the RT-PCR reads through MiXCR, one entry per CDR3 protein. The data contain hundreds of thousands of distinct CDR3 sequences, roughly 12% of them singletons. The sample was also reused in another study, on T cells expressing NK-cell markers. This second study notes: Synthesis of TCR beta cDNA relied on 5'RACE template switching carrying UMIs.

This specimen consisted of PBMCs from blood, obtained on the day of vaccination. The receptor set was obtained from a man aged 45 to 65 who received an inactivated influenza vaccine.

The rearrangement joins TRBV12-3 or TRBV12-4 to TRBJ2-7; TRBD1 agrees at 8 bases. The junction had 9 bases not matched to a gene; V was cut back by 6 bases and J by 2 bases. The CDR3 is made up of 15 amino acids. The CDR3 spells CASSRPGQEAYEQYF. The CDR3, as DNA: TGTGCCAGCAGCAGGCCGGGACAGGAGGCCTACGAGCAGTACTTC.

This clonotype appeared a few times. The chain couples TRBV29-1 to TRBJ2-2; 7 positions match TRBD2. Germline trimming cut 0 bases from V and 1 base from J; bases unmatched to any gene: 5. The germline gives CDR1 SQVTM, CDR2 ANQGSEA. CDR3 length: 16 amino acids. The CDR3: CSVEERASGNTGELFF. In nucleotides, the CDR3 is TGCAGCGTTGAAGAAAGAGCTAGCGGGAACACCGGGGAGCTGTTTTTT.

This sequence joins TRBV5-1 and TRBJ2-3; possibly TRBD1 for D (6 bases). Trimming took off 6 bases at V and 2 bases at J, with 13 bases between the two ends. This CDR3 has 14 residues. Germline V gives CDR1 SGHRS, CDR2 YFSETQ. The chain's CDR3 is CASIGQNFTDTQYF. CDR3 bases: TGCGCCAGCATAGGACAGAACTTCACAGATACGCAGTATTTT.

This clonotype was observed a few times. The V and J genes are TRBV28 and TRBJ2-7; tentative D call: TRBD2 (7 bases). CDR3 length: 18 amino acids. The V and J ends lost 8 bases and 0 bases respectively, with 26 bases between them. Germline CDR1 is MDHEN and CDR2 is SYDVKM. CDR3 in amino acids: CASCPPGGGHLSSYEQYF. CDR3 DNA sequence: TGTGCCAGCTGTCCTCCTGGCGGGGGCCACCTTAGCTCCTACGAGCAGTACTTC.

The chain employs TRBV12-3 or TRBV12-4 and TRBJ2-5; D is undetermined. Trimming took off 6 bases at V and 5 bases at J, with 13 bases between the two ends. This CDR3 region has 13 residues. This CDR3 reads CASRPRAWETQYF. The CDR3 coding sequence is TGTGCCAGCAGACCAAGAGCGTGGGAGACCCAGTACTTC.

A few counts support this clonotype. The chain carries TRBV3-1 and TRBJ2-7; TRBD2 is a possible D gene (5 bases). This CDR3 is 13 amino acids long. Germline-derived CDR1 and CDR2 are LGHDT and YNNKEL (reference sequence). V was pared by 6 bases and J by 6 bases, with 15 bases between. CDR3 sequence reads: CASRGPRGGEQYF. DNA for the CDR3: TGTGCCAGCAGAGGCCCCCGGGGTGGCGAGCAGTACTTC.

This clonotype was observed a handful of times. This chain links TRBV12-3 or TRBV12-4 with TRBJ2-3; D is perhaps TRBD1 or TRBD2 (6 bases each). V was clipped by 7 bases and J by 2 bases, with 19 bases between them. The CDR3 has 16 residues. CDR3 sequence: CASIPGEGHTTDTQYF. As DNA, the CDR3 is TGTGCCAGCATCCCGGGAGAGGGACACACCACAGATACGCAGTATTTT.

This clonotype was recorded a few times. The gene calls are TRBV5-1 and TRBJ2-2; D remains unclear. The CDR3 has 15 amino acids. Per the germline V gene, CDR1 is SGHRS and CDR2 is YFSETQ. Trimming stripped 0 bases from V and 3 bases from J, with 9 bases between. This CDR3 is CASSLDARDTGELFF. The CDR3 DNA sequence: TGCGCCAGCAGCTTGGACGCAAGAGACACCGGGGAGCTGTTTTTT.

This clonotype was observed a few times. The V and J genes are TRBV6-1 and TRBJ1-5; no firm D call. Trimming removed 10 bases from V and 2 bases from J, with 15 bases in between. The CDR3 has 14 amino acids. CDR1 is MNHNS and CDR2 is SASEGT in the germline V gene. The DNA for the CDR3 is TGTGCCACCGCAAGAGATTTCGGCAATCAGCCCCAGCATTTT. This translates into CATARDFGNQPQHF.

The V call is TRBV12-3 or TRBV12-4, the J call TRBJ2-5; D is unresolved. The CDR3 loop spans 13 amino acids. Trimming removed 5 bases from V and 0 bases from J, with 7 bases in between. The CDR3 nucleotides read TGTGCCAGCAGTATAAAGTACCAAGAGACCCAGTACTTC. This gives the protein CASSIKYQETQYF.

The chain links TRBV28 to TRBJ2-1; 8 bases are a match to TRBD2. V shed 2 bases and J 4 bases; nucleotides not matched to a gene: 7. Germline V lookup: CDR1 MDHEN, CDR2 SYDVKM. The CDR3 runs to 16 residues. CDR3 coding DNA: TGTGCCAGCAGTTTACCCAGCGGGAGTGGTTACAATGAGCAGTTCTTC. Residues: CASSLPSGSGYNEQFF.

Ten or more counts support this clonotype. The V call is TRBV6-6, the J call TRBJ1-2; 7 bases are a match to TRBD1. The germline V gene has CDR1 MNHNY and CDR2 SVGAGI (reference sequence). The V and J ends lost 6 bases and 5 bases, in that order; junction bases with no gene match: 6. The CDR3 has 13 residues. The CDR3 sequence is CASRQGQAYGYTF. CDR3 nucleotides: TGTGCCAGCAGACAAGGACAGGCTTATGGCTACACCTTC.

This clonotype was detected only a few times. This rearrangement joins TRBV5-1 to TRBJ2-3; D is perhaps TRBD1 (6 bases). CDR3 size: 13 residues. Trimming shortened V by 7 bases and J by 9 bases, and 18 bases separated the two germline ends. The V gene's germline CDR1 is SGHRS and CDR2 YFSETQ. The CDR3 coding sequence is TGCGCCAGCGGCCATTCCGACAGGCGGACGCAGTATTTT. Residues: CASGHSDRRTQYF.

This clonotype has more than one count but fewer than ten. This chain joins TRBV10-3 and TRBJ2-3; 8 nucleotides line up with TRBD2. The ends lost 7 bases at V and 0 bases at J; junction bases unmatched: 6. This CDR3 comprises 15 residues. Looked up from germline, CDR1 is ENHRY and CDR2 is SYGVKD. The CDR3: CAITQLAGSTDTQYF. CDR3 nucleotide sequence: TGTGCCATCACTCAGTTAGCGGGAAGCACAGATACGCAGTATTTT.

A few counts support this clonotype. This chain uses TRBV19 with TRBJ2-3; possibly TRBD2 for D (6 bases). Trimming cost V 6 bases and J 0 bases, with 10 bases left between them. The germline V gene encodes CDR1 LNHDA and CDR2 SQIVND (reference sequence). CDR3 size: 14 residues. CDR3 DNA: TGTGCCAGTAGACCGGACTACAGCACAGATACGCAGTATTTT. It codes for CASRPDYSTDTQYF. Using reference TRBV19 and TRBJ2-3 for the parts outside the CDR3, the full variable domain is DGGITQSPKYLFRKEGQNVTLSCEQNLNHDAMYWYRQDPGQGLRLIYYSQIVNDFQKGDIAEGYSVSREKKESFPLTVTSAQKNPTAFYLCASRPDYSTDTQYFGPGTRLTVL.

The gene calls are TRBV6-2 or TRBV6-3 and TRBJ2-1; D gene unclear. CDR1 and CDR2 (germline): MNHEY, SVGEGT. Between the trimmed V and J ends, which lost 0 bases and 10 bases, there was a span of 16 bases. The CDR3 runs to 15 residues. CDR3: CASSYSSLRIEEQFF. DNA for the CDR3: TGTGCCAGCAGTTACTCGAGCCTCCGGATAGAGGAGCAGTTCTTC.

The rearrangement links TRBV20-1 to TRBJ2-5, with 8 bases identical to TRBD2. The germline V gene has CDR1 DFQATT and CDR2 SNEGSKA (reference sequence). V lost 0 bases, J lost 1 base, and 13 bases stayed unmatched. The CDR3 sequence is 18 residues long. CDR3 bases: TGCAGTGCTAGAGATATGGCGGCTAGCGGGCCCTTCCAAGAGACCCAGTACTTC. This codes for CSARDMAASGPFQETQYF.

The V call is TRBV12-3 or TRBV12-4, the J call TRBJ2-1; D is undetermined. The germline V and J ends were trimmed by 3 bases and 7 bases, with 7 bases remaining between them. There are 12 residues in the CDR3. CDR3: CASSFLVNEQFF. The DNA for the CDR3 is TGTGCCAGCAGTTTTTTGGTGAATGAGCAGTTCTTC.

This chain joins TRBV2 and TRBJ2-7; TRBD1 aligns across 9 bases. Germline V CDR1 and CDR2: SNHLY, FYNNEI. The V gene end was trimmed by 7 bases and the J gene end by 4 bases; junction bases not matched to a gene: 8. CDR3 length: 14 amino acids. As DNA, the CDR3 is TGTGCCAGCACCCGGACAGGGGCGGTATACGAGCAGTACTTC. It translates to CASTRTGAVYEQYF.

This clonotype has a count of ten or more. The rearrangement joins TRBV20-1 to TRBJ2-3, with D possibly matching TRBD2 (5 bases). The germline V gene has CDR1 DFQATT and CDR2 SNEGSKA (reference sequence). The germline V and J ends were trimmed by 3 bases and 1 base, with 14 bases remaining between them. The CDR3 consists of 15 residues. The CDR3: CSASGVRGGTDTQYF. As DNA, the CDR3 is TGCAGTGCTAGTGGCGTCCGGGGTGGCACAGATACGCAGTATTTT.

This clonotype was picked up a small number of times. The rearrangement links TRBV6-4 to TRBJ2-5, with unresolved D. Germline V gene lookup returns CDR1 MRHNA and CDR2 SNTAGT. CDR3 length: 19 residues. V lost 0 bases and J 3 bases, leaving 23 bases between the germline ends. CDR3 DNA sequence: TGTGCCAGCAGTGACTCGAGACATACGAGGTCGCCGGACGAAGAGACCCAGTACTTC. Its protein is CASSDSRHTRSPDEETQYF.

This clonotype was seen more than once but under ten times. The rearrangement joins TRBV6-2 or TRBV6-3 to TRBJ2-7; TRBD1 or TRBD2 may be the D gene (5 bases each). Germline V lookup: CDR1 MNHEY, CDR2 SVGEGT. The ends were cut back, 8 bases at V and 3 bases at J, with 20 bases in the middle. The CDR3 spans 15 residues. The DNA for the CDR3 is TGTGCCAGCCGAGGGAATCGGGGTGACAGCTACGAGCAGTACTTC. It codes for CASRGNRGDSYEQYF.

This clonotype was observed a few times. The chain uses TRBV4-1 and TRBJ2-4, with D tentatively TRBD1 (5 bases). Deletions cut 1 base from V and 0 bases from J, with 19 bases between. Germline CDR1 reads MGHRA; CDR2 reads YSYEKL. The CDR3 spans 19 residues. The CDR3 region has the DNA TGCGCCAGCAGCCAAGGTTTGGCAAAACGAGGACAAGCCAAAAACATTCAGTACTTC. Translation: CASSQGLAKRGQAKNIQYF.

In its sample, this clonotype was seen a few times. The chain employs TRBV12-3 or TRBV12-4 and TRBJ2-1, with D perhaps TRBD2 (5 bases). The CDR3 runs 14 residues. V dropped 2 bases and J dropped 6 bases, with 11 bases sitting between them. The CDR3 loop is CASSLRRGPNEQFF. CDR3 sequence (DNA): TGTGCCAGCAGTTTACGGCGCGGGCCCAATGAGCAGTTCTTC.

This clonotype occurred a few times. The rearrangement links TRBV7-8 to TRBJ2-3, with a weak D call TRBD2 (6 bases). Germline-derived CDR1 and CDR2 are SGHVS and FQNEAQ. Trimming cost V 5 bases and J 4 bases, with 22 bases left between them. This CDR3 comprises 17 residues. In nucleotides, the CDR3 is TGTGCCAGCAGCCTACCTAGCGCTGGCAGATCAGCAGATACGCAGTATTTT. Protein product: CASSLPSAGRSADTQYF.

The chain employs TRBV12-3 or TRBV12-4 and TRBJ2-6, with D possibly being TRBD1 or TRBD2 (5 bases each). V gave up 5 bases and J gave up 1 base, with 12 bases separating them. The CDR3 totals 16 residues. CDR3 in DNA: TGTGCCAGCAGTCCGGGACGGCCATCTGGGGCCAACGTCCTGACTTTC. The encoded protein is CASSPGRPSGANVLTF.

This clonotype came up a few times. The CDR3 DNA reads TGCGCCAGCAGCTTGGAAGTGGAGAATTCACCCCTCCACTTT. Amino acid sequence: CASSLEVENSPLHF. This sequence joins TRBV5-1 and TRBJ1-6; D remains ambiguous. V was shortened by 0 bases and J by 7 bases, with 8 bases between the two germline ends. The CDR3 is 14 residues long. Germline CDR1 is SGHRS and CDR2 is YFSETQ.

This clonotype was counted between two and nine times. The chain uses TRBV28 and TRBJ2-1; 8 bases match TRBD1. CDR3 length equals 14 residues. Trimming removed 4 bases from V and 13 bases from J; junction bases left unmatched: 12. Germline V gene sequence: CDR1 MDHEN, CDR2 SYDVKM. CDR3 protein: CASSSEDRVGGQFF. CDR3 nucleotide sequence: TGTGCCAGCAGTTCCGAGGACAGGGTGGGGGGACAGTTCTTC.

This clonotype has only a few counts. This sequence joins TRBV3-1 and TRBJ2-3, with unresolved D. V was shortened by 7 bases and J by 5 bases, with 19 bases between the two germline ends. Germline loops: CDR1 LGHDT, CDR2 YNNKEL (reference sequence). There are 15 residues in the CDR3. CDR3 region: CASTHRIGPRDTQYF. In DNA form, the CDR3 reads TGTGCCAGCACCCATCGAATAGGGCCGAGAGATACGCAGTATTTT.

This clonotype was seen only a few times. The V and J genes are TRBV20-1 and TRBJ2-7; 7 positions agree with TRBD1. CDR3 length: 16 residues. Per the germline V gene, CDR1 is DFQATT and CDR2 is SNEGSKA (reference sequence). The V segment lost 1 base and the J segment 0 bases; nucleotides outside the gene matches: 9. CDR3 in DNA: TGCAGTGCTAGAGGGGCACAGGGGCGGACCTCCTACGAGCAGTACTTC. Amino acids: CSARGAQGRTSYEQYF.